Below, one TCR beta chain is given with its context. Its recognized antigen is unknown. No much larger clonotype is one base removed from it; base qualities were not supplied. The trial excluded patients who had a history of autoimmune disease or who were on systemic immunosuppression. Peripheral blood for TCR sequencing was drawn from every dose cohort at baseline, at cycle 4 day 1 and at cycle 7 day 1. Samples were obtained from an open-label, multicenter, first-in-human phase I dose-escalation trial of ivuxolimab. The trial enrolled adults with locally advanced or metastatic head and neck squamous cell, hepatocellular, melanoma or renal cell carcinoma. Before TCR sequencing, CD4+ and CD8+ T cells were separately sorted from peripheral blood. To sequence the TCRbeta CDR3 region, genomic DNA was isolated from the sorted cells. The immunoSEQ Assay was used to sequence the TCRbeta CDR3 regions. The immuneACCESS repertoire file appears here via TCRdb, limited to in-frame rearrangements. These files lack a portion of the clones; in checked studies, under half of the deficit traces to unresolved V genes, and the cause of the others is not known. In all, the sample holds around 35,000 clones, and about 87% of those were seen once. Clones ranked in the top ten supply about 4% of the sample.

The data derive from a study of OX40 agonist ivuxolimab in advanced cancers. About the investigation overall: Ivuxolimab was a fully human IgG2 agonistic monoclonal antibody targeting the costimulatory receptor OX40 (CD134). Intravenous ivuxolimab was administered to patients every 2 weeks at six dose levels: 0.01, 0.1, 0.3, 1.5, 3 and 10 mg/kg. Among the approximately 50 dose-escalation patients, 19 had hepatocellular carcinoma, roughly 15 melanoma, 9 renal cell carcinoma and 9 head and neck cancer. The dose-escalation cohort was about 83% male with a mean age of about 65 years, ranging from roughly 23 to 90. Patients were allowed to have had prior anti-PD-1, anti-PD-L1 or anti-CTLA-4 therapy, and approximately 41% of the dose-escalation patients had previously received checkpoint inhibitors. Three dose-escalation patients achieved partial responses, one with hepatocellular carcinoma and two with cutaneous melanoma. The point of sequencing TCRbeta in the periphery was to test whether ivuxolimab changed TCR sequence diversity and drove clonal T-cell expansion. The paper reports the monotherapy dose-escalation portion (N of about 51 patients) of the phase I ivuxolimab trial.

Paper-wide results and their limitations: In the 0.1-3.0 mg/kg groups, partial responders were among the patients with the lowest normalized peripheral clonal expansion, particularly in CD8+ T cells. Antigen specificity was not determined for the clonally expanded peripheral T cells. At doses from 0.1 to 3.0 mg/kg, clonal expansion was seen in both CD4+ and CD8+ blood T cells between baseline and week 6. After ivuxolimab, expanded clones were on average more numerous among CD8+ T cells than among CD4+ T cells. Low levels of normalized T-cell clonal expansion were also seen in some patients who did not respond.

V drops 6 bases and J drops 8 bases, leaving 22 bases in between. CDR1 and CDR2 are read off the germline V gene (reference sequence) as LNHDA and SQIVND. The CDR3 spans 15 residues, from the cysteine through the phenylalanine. The only DNA kept is the CDR3, 45 bases in frame from the first base. The TCR originated in an adult with an advanced solid tumor such as melanoma, head and neck, liver or kidney cancer. Recombination linked TRBV19 to TRBJ1-2; a weak D assignment points to TRBD1 (6 bases agree). Sequenced material: CD4+ or CD8+ T cells sorted from blood, taken in a trial of the OX40 agonist ivuxolimab. The DNA sequence is given as TGTGCCAGTAGGAATCTGGACAGACTACTAGAAGGCTACACCTTC. It specifies CASRNLDRLLEGYTF.